Below, 8 T cell receptor beta chains from the same sample are listed, as sequenced in a study of neurological immune-mediated disorders. TCRdb re-analysed the 5' RACE reads in MiXCR, keeping a single row per CDR3 protein. The sample has fewer than 60,000 distinct CDR3 sequences; over 9% are singletons. Sequencing used PBMCs. The receptors were sampled from a man aged 70 or older with HTLV-1-associated myelopathy (HAM/TSP).

This clonotype was seen many times. The chain has TRBV9 and TRBJ2-3; 13 bases fit TRBD2. The CDR3 is 15 amino acids. V lost 3 bases and J lost 3; bases outside the gene matches: 1. CDR1 SGDLS and CDR2 YYNGEE come from the germline V gene. CDR3 protein: CASSGTSGRTDTQYF. CDR3 nucleotide sequence: TGTGCCAGCAGCGGGACTAGCGGGAGAACAGATACGCAGTATTTT. Variable domain in full (rest from reference TRBV9 and TRBJ2-3): DSGVTQTPKHLITATGQRVTLRCSPRSGDLSVYWYQQSLDQGLQFLIQYYNGEERAKGNILERFSAQQFPDLHSELNLSSLELGDSALYFCASSGTSGRTDTQYFGPGTRLTVL.

This clonotype was seen many times. The chain is built from TRBV27 and TRBJ2-7; possible D gene TRBD2, 5 bases. Germline CDR1 MNHEY, CDR2 SMNVEV (reference sequence). The CDR3 totals 16 residues. V was clipped by 5 bases and J by 4 bases, with 21 bases between them. CDR3 nucleotides: TGTGCCAGCAGTCCGGTAGGCGGTGCGGGCGTTTACGAGCAGTACTTC. This gives the protein CASSPVGGAGVYEQYF.

This clonotype was seen at least ten times. The chain uses TRBV12-3 or TRBV12-4 and TRBJ2-3; TRBD2 matches at 15 bases. V lost 6 bases and J lost 1; bases outside the gene matches: 5. CDR3 length equals 17 residues. Written as DNA, the CDR3 is TGTGCCAGCAGCCTTCGGACTAGCGGGGGGGGCACAGATACGCAGTATTTT. Protein: CASSLRTSGGGTDTQYF.

The chain combines TRBV20-1 with TRBJ2-7; D might be TRBD2 (5 bases). The CDR3 sequence is 13 residues long. Trimming took off 6 bases at V and 0 bases at J, with 12 bases between the two ends. In germline, CDR1 is DFQATT, CDR2 SNEGSKA (reference sequence). CDR3 in DNA: TGCAGTGCAAGCGGCGGGCCCTCCTACGAGCAGTACTTC. Residues: CSASGGPSYEQYF.

This clonotype was counted between two and nine times. The chain recombines TRBV18 with TRBJ2-3; a weak D match, TRBD1 (6 bases). V was trimmed by 6 bases and J by 5 bases, leaving 12 bases between them. This CDR3 is 13 amino acids long. Germline values: CDR1 KGHSH, CDR2 LQKENI. CDR3 nucleotide sequence: TGTGCCAGCTCGCTCAGGGGTAAAGATACGCAGTATTTT. The encoded protein is CASSLRGKDTQYF.

This clonotype was picked up many times. The chain recombines TRBV5-4 with TRBJ2-1, with 9 bases lining up with TRBD1. CDR3 length equals 15 residues. V was pared by 3 bases and J by 5 bases, with 6 bases of the junction left unmatched. Per germline, CDR1 SGHNT and CDR2 YYREEE (reference sequence). CDR3 in DNA: TGTGCCAGCAGCTCTAGAACAGGGGGCAACAATGAGCAGTTCTTC. Its translation: CASSSRTGGNNEQFF.

Notes on this clonotype: Mismatch with germline at one junction end may stem from a read error. The rearrangement joins TRBV10-3 to TRBJ2-5; tentative D call: TRBD1 (5 bases). Germline CDR1 and CDR2: ENHRY and SYGVKD. CDR3 length: 15 residues. This chain's CDR3 is CAISDLGRTQDTQYF. The DNA of the CDR3 is TGTGCCATCAGCGACCTGGGGCGGACCCAAGATACCCAGTACTTC.

This clonotype was seen ten or more times. The CDR3 region is CATSDASGGNTDTQYF. The CDR3 region has the DNA TGTGCCACCAGTGATGCTTCAGGGGGCAATACAGATACGCAGTATTTT. V usage is TRBV24-1 and J usage is TRBJ2-3; 8 nucleotides align to TRBD1. With 3 bases clipped from V and 3 bases from J, the junction kept 7 bases outside the gene matches. The germline CDR1 and CDR2 sequences are KGHDR and SFDVKD. The CDR3 sequence is 16 residues long.